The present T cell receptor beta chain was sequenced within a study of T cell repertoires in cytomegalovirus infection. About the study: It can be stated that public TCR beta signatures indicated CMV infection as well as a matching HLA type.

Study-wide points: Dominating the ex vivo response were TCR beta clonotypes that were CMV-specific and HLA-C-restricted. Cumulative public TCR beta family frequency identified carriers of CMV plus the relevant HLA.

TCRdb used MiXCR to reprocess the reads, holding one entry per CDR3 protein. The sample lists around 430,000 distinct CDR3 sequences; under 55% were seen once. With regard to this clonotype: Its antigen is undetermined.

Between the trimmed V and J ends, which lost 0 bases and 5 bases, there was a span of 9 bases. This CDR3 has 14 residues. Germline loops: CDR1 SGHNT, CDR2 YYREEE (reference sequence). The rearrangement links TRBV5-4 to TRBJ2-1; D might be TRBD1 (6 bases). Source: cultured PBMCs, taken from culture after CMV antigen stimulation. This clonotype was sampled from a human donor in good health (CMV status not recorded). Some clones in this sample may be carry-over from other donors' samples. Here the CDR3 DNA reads TGTGCCAGCAGCTTGGGGACAGCAGACAATGAGCAGTTCTTC. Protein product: CASSLGTADNEQFF.